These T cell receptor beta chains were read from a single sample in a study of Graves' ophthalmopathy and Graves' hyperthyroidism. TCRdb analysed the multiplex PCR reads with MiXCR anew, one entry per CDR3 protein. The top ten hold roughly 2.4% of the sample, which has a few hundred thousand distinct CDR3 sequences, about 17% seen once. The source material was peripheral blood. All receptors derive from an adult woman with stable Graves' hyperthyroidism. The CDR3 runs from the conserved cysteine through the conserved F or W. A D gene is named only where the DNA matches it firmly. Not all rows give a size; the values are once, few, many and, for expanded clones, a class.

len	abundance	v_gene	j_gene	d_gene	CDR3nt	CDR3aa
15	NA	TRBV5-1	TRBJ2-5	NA	TGCGCCAGCAGCTTCGGGCTAGATCACAGGGAGACCCAGTACTTC	CASSFGLDHRETQYF
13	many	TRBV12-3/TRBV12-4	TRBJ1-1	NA	TGTGCCAGCAGTTCCCTCCCCGGGGAGGAAGCTTTCTTT	CASSSLPGEEAFF
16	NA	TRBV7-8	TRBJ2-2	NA	TGTGCCAGCAGCTTAGGGCCCGGTGGCGACACCGGGGAGCTGTTTTTT	CASSLGPGGDTGELFF
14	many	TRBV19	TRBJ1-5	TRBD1	TGTGCCACCTCGGACAGGGGGCCTAATCAGCCCCAGCATTTT	CATSDRGPNQPQHF
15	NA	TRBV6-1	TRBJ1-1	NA	TGTGCCAGCAGAGGGGATGGGGGTAAGGACACTGAAGCTTTCTTT	CASRGDGGKDTEAFF
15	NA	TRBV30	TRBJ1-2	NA	TGTGCCTGGAGTTATGGACAGCAACCGCTCTATGGCTACACCTTC	CAWSYGQQPLYGYTF
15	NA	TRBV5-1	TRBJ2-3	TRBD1	TGCGCCAGCAGCTGGACAGGGGGCAGCACAGATACGCAGTATTTT	CASSWTGGSTDTQYF
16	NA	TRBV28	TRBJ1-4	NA	TGTGCCAGCAACTCTGACCGGGACGGACTTAATGAAAAACTGTTTTTT	CASNSDRDGLNEKLFF
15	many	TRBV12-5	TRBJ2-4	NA	TGTGCTAGTGGTTTCGGCAGGGATCCTCCCGGCGGTCAGTACTTC	CASGFGRDPPGGQYF
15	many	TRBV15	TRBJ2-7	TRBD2	TGTGCCACCAGCGCGGGGGGCCAATACTCCTACGAGCAGTACTTC	CATSAGGQYSYEQYF
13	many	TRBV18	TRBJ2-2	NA	TGTGCCAGCTCACCACCGTACACCGGGGAGCTGTTTTTT	CASSPPYTGELFF
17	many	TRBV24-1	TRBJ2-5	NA	TGTGCCACCAGTGATTTGCGTGTAGGGGCAGGGGAAGAGACCCAGTACTTC	CATSDLRVGAGEETQYF
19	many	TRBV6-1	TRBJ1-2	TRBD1	TGTGCCAGCAGTGAAGTCGCCGGGACAGGGGGCTTCCGAACCTATGGCTACACCTTC	CASSEVAGTGGFRTYGYTF
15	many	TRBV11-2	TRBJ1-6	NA	TGTGCCAGCAGCTTAGGGGTCAGAACCAATTCACCCCTCCACTTT	CASSLGVRTNSPLHF
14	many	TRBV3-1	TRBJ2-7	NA	TGTGCCAGCAGCCAAGGCGGACTCACCTACGAGCAGTACTTC	CASSQGGLTYEQYF
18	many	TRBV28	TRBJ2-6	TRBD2	TGTGCCAGCAGATTACGCTACCCTAGCGGCTCTGGGGCCAACGTCCTGACTTTC	CASRLRYPSGSGANVLTF
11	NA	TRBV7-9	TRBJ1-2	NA	TGTGCCAGCAGCCCCGACTTGAGCTACACCTTC	CASSPDLSYTF
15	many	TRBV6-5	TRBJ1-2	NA	TGTGCCAGCAGTTACGAAGGGGCCGTTGCGGATGGCTACACCTTC	CASSYEGAVADGYTF
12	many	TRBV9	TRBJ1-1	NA	TGTGCCAGCAGCGTCCTTGACACTGAAGCTTTCTTT	CASSVLDTEAFF
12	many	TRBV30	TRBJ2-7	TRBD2	TGTGCCTGGACTAGCGGGGGCTACGAGCAGTACTTC	CAWTSGGYEQYF
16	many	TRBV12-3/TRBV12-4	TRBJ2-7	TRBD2	TGTGCCAGCAGAGGGGGTGTGGGGACTAGCTCCTACGAGCAGTACTTC	CASRGGVGTSSYEQYF
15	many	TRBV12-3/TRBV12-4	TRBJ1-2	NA	TGTGCCAGCAGTTTAGCCCCGTTTCTTAACTATGGCTACACCTTC	CASSLAPFLNYGYTF
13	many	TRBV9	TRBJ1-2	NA	TGTGCCAGCAGCGACTCTCACTTGGGTGGCTACACCTTC	CASSDSHLGGYTF
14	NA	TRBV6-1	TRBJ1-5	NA	TGTGCCAGCAGACAAGGGGGTGGCTTTGGGCCCCAGCATTTT	CASRQGGGFGPQHF
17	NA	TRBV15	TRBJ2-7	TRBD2	TGTGCCACCAGCAGCACCATTTTAGCGGGAGGGCCCTACGAGCAGTACTTC	CATSSTILAGGPYEQYF
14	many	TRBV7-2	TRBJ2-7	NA	TGTGCCAGCAGCTTAGTAGGAAATTCCTACGAGCAGTACTTC	CASSLVGNSYEQYF
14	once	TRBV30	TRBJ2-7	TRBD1	TGTGCCTGGAGGACGGGGACAGGGCCCTACGAGCAGTACTTC	CAWRTGTGPYEQYF
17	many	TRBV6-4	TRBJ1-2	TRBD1	TGTGCCAGCGCGGCCCGCCCAAAGGACAGGGCGGGCTATGGCTACACCTTC	CASAARPKDRAGYGYTF
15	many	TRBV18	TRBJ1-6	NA	TGTGCCAGCTCACCGGAACAGGGAATCGGTTCACCCCTCCACTTT	CASSPEQGIGSPLHF
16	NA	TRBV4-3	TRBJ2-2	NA	TGCGCCAGCAGCCAAGACGTCGCCAGGGACACCGGGGAGCTGTTTTTT	CASSQDVARDTGELFF
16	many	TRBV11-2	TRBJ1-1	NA	TGTGCCAGCAGCCAAGATTCCGGGACACTGAACACTGAAGCTTTCTTT	CASSQDSGTLNTEAFF
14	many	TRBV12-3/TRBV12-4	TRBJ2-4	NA	TGTGCCAGCAGTCTAAACCTGGGCGGAAACATTCAGTACTTC	CASSLNLGGNIQYF
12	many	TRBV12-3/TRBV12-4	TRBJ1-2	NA	TGTGCCAGCAGGTCCCGGATGCATGGCTACACCTTC	CASRSRMHGYTF
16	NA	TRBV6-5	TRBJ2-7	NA	TGTGCCAGCAGTTACTGGAGTCGGGGCAAGGGGTACGAGCAGTACTTC	CASSYWSRGKGYEQYF
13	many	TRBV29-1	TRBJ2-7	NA	TGCAGCGTTGCGATCCGGGACGCACCGGAGCAGTACTTC	CSVAIRDAPEQYF
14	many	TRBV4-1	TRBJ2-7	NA	TGCGCCAGCAGCCAAGACCCGGGATCCTACGAGCAGTACTTC	CASSQDPGSYEQYF
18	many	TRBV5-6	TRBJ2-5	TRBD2	TGTGCCAGCAGCTTCTATGGAACTAGCGGGAGGATCCAAGAGACCCAGTACTTC	CASSFYGTSGRIQETQYF
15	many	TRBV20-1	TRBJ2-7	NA	TGCAGTGCCTCCTGGAGGAGGGGGCTAAATGACGAGCAGTACTTC	CSASWRRGLNDEQYF
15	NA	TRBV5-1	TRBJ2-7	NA	TGCGCCAGCAGCCCTGGAGGGGCCCAAGGCTACGAGCAGTACTTC	CASSPGGAQGYEQYF
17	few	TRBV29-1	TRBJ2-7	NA	TGCAGCGTTGTTAGGCCTTCGACGGACCTACCCAAATACGAGCAGTACTTC	CSVVRPSTDLPKYEQYF
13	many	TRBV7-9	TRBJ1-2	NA	TGTGCCAGCAGCTTAGGAGGGAACCATGGCTACACCTTC	CASSLGGNHGYTF
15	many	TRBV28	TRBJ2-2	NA	TGTGCCAGCAGTCTAGTTAGCCTAGCAGGCGGGGAGCTGTTTTTT	CASSLVSLAGGELFF
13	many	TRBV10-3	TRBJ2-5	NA	TGTGCCATCAGTGTCGGCAGCCAAGAGACCCAGTACTTC	CAISVGSQETQYF
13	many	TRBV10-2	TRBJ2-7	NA	TGCGCCAGCAGTGAGTACCTAGTCTACGAGCAGTACTTC	CASSEYLVYEQYF
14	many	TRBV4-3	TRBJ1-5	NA	TGCGCCAGCAGCCAACTACTGGCGGGCCAGCCCCAGCATTTT	CASSQLLAGQPQHF
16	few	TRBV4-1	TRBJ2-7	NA	TGCGCCAGCAGCCAAGATCCCACTGACGCTTCCTACGAGCAGTACTTC	CASSQDPTDASYEQYF
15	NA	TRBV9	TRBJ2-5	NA	TGTGCCAGCAGCGCTTATCAGGTACCGGAGGAGACCCAGTACTTC	CASSAYQVPEETQYF
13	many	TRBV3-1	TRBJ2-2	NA	TGTGCCAGCAGCCAAAGTAGGACCGGGGAGCTGTTTTTT	CASSQSRTGELFF
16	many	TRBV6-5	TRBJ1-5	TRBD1	TGTGCCAGCAGTTACTCGATGGGGACAGGCAATCAGCCCCAGCATTTT	CASSYSMGTGNQPQHF
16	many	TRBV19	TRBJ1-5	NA	TGTGCCAGTAGTCTCGATGGGGGGAAGGCCGGATCAGCCCAGCATTTT	CASSLDGGKAGSAQHF
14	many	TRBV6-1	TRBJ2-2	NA	TGTGCCAGCAGCAAAGACCCGAACACCGGGGAGCTGTTTTTT	CASSKDPNTGELFF
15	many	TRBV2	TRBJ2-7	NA	TGTGCCAGCAGTGACGGACAGTCAGGGGTTTCCGAGCAGTACTTC	CASSDGQSGVSEQYF
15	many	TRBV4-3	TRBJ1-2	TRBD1	TGCGCCAGCAGCCAAGTAGCAGGGGGCGTAGGAGGCTACACCTTC	CASSQVAGGVGGYTF
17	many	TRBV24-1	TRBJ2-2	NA	TGTGCCACCAGTGCATACGCGGGGACCGCGAACACCGGGGAGCTGTTTTTT	CATSAYAGTANTGELFF
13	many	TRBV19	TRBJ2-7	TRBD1	TGTGCCACCCAACCGGGACAGAACTACGAGCAGTACTTC	CATQPGQNYEQYF
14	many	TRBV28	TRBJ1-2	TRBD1	TGTGCCAGCAGTTTCTCAGGGGGCGCGGGTGGCTACACCTTC	CASSFSGGAGGYTF